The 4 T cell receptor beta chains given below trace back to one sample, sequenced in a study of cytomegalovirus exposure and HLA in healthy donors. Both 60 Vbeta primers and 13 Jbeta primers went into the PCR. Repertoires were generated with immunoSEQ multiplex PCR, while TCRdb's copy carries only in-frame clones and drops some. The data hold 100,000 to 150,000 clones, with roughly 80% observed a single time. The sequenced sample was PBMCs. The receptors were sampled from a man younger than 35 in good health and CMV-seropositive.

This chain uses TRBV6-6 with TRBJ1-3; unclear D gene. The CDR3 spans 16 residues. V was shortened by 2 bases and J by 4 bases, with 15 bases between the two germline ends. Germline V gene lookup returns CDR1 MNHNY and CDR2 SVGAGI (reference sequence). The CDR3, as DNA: TGTGCCAGCAGTTACGGTGCAGAAGTTACCGGAAACACCATATATTTT. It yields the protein CASSYGAEVTGNTIYF.

The CDR3 is CATGQMNTEAFF. CDR3 coding DNA: TGTGCCACGGGACAGATGAACACTGAAGCTTTCTTT. The V call is TRBV10-3, the J call TRBJ1-1; TRBD1 agrees at 7 bases. V lost 10 bases, J lost 0 bases, and 2 bases stayed unmatched. The CDR3 covers 12 residues. CDR1 ENHRY and CDR2 SYGVKD come from the germline V gene.

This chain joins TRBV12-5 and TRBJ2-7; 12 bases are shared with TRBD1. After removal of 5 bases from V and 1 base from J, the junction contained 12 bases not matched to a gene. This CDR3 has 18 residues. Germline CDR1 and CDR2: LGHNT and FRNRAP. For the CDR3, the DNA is TGTGCTAGTGGTCGAACCCGGGGACAGGGGGCGACTTCCTACGAGCAGTACTTC. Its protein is CASGRTRGQGATSYEQYF.

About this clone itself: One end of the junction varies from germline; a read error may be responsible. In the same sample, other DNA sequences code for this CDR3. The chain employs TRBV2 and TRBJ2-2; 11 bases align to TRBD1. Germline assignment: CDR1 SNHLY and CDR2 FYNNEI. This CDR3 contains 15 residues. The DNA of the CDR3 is TGTGCCAGCAGAACTGGGACAGGGGGGTCCGGGGAGCTATTTTTT. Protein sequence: CASRTGTGGSGELFF.